A single sample gave rise to the 14 T cell receptor beta chains below, sequenced in a study of blood T cell repertoires in COVID-19. Libraries were prepared by immunoSEQ multiplex PCR; TCRdb keeps only in-frame clonotypes and omits some of them. The repertoire holds 150,000 to 200,000 clones, with around 83% as singletons. The sample taken for sequencing was peripheral blood. The receptor source for this set is a man aged 40-49 years with acute or convalescent COVID-19.

This clone appeared a few times. The identical CDR3 is also encoded by other nucleotide sequences in the sample. This chain joins TRBV6-5 and TRBJ2-7; TRBD2 aligns across 8 bases. The trim removed 8 bases at V and 0 bases at J, leaving 6 bases unmatched. The germline gives CDR1 MNHEY, CDR2 SVGAGI. The CDR3 length is 14 residues. The CDR3: CASRLAGSSYEQYF. Written as DNA, the CDR3 is TGTGCCAGCCGCCTAGCGGGTAGCTCCTACGAGCAGTACTTC.

This rearrangement joins TRBV27 to TRBJ2-2; D is ambiguous. The CDR3 is 13 residues long. Trimming took 3 bases from V and 11 from J, leaving 13 bases between them. Looked up from germline, CDR1 is MNHEY and CDR2 is SMNVEV (reference sequence). CDR3 region: CASSFKLGGELFF. In DNA form, the CDR3 reads TGTGCCAGCAGTTTTAAGTTAGGCGGAGAGCTGTTTTTT.

The chain links TRBV24-1 to TRBJ2-2; unclear D gene. The CDR3 has 11 residues. With 3 bases removed from V and 10 bases from J, the gap between germline ends came to 5 bases. Germline V gene lookup returns CDR1 KGHDR and CDR2 SFDVKD. DNA of the CDR3: TGTGCCACCAGTGATCTCGTGGAGCTGTTTTTT. Translation: CATSDLVELFF.

The rearrangement joins TRBV3-1 (or the pseudogene TRBV3-2) to TRBJ1-2; D gene ambiguous. Germline CDR1 and CDR2: LGHDT and YNNKEL (reference sequence). The CDR3 covers 15 residues. V was cut by 3 bases and J by 0 bases, with 11 bases left in between. DNA of the CDR3: TGTGCCAGCAGCCATCGTTTTTTAGCTAACTATGGCTACACCTTC. Translated, it gives CASSHRFLANYGYTF.

This clone appeared a few times. One end of the junction varies from germline; a read error may be responsible. V gene TRBV6-1 combines with J gene TRBJ1-4; D may be TRBD1 (6 bases). The germline V gene has CDR1 MNHNS and CDR2 SASEGT. This CDR3 spans 12 amino acids. In DNA, the CDR3 is TGTGCCAGCGGTGACAGGAATGAAAAACTGTTTTTT. Its protein product is CASGDRNEKLFF.

This chain uses TRBV7-9 with TRBJ2-1; the D gene is possibly TRBD2 (6 bases). Germline CDR1 and CDR2: SEHNR and FQNEAQ (reference sequence). This CDR3 has 15 amino acids. V was cut by 1 base and J by 2 bases, with 9 bases left in between. In DNA form, the CDR3 reads TGTGCCAGCAGCTTAGACGGGGGTCCCTACAATGAGCAGTTCTTC. It yields the protein CASSLDGGPYNEQFF.

The V gene is TRBV6-5, the J gene TRBJ1-1; 7 bases line up with TRBD1. V trimming: 5 bases; J trimming: 1 base; junction bases outside the gene matches: 7. The CDR3 totals 15 residues. Germline assignment: CDR1 MNHEY and CDR2 SVGAGI. The DNA of the CDR3 is TGTGCCAGCAGTAAACAGGGGACAGCGAACACTGAAGCTTTCTTT. This translates into CASSKQGTANTEAFF.

The chain joins TRBV11-2 to TRBJ1-3, with a possible D match to TRBD1 (5 bases). This CDR3 comprises 15 residues. CDR1 is SGHAT and CDR2 is FQNNGV in the germline V gene. V shed 4 bases and J shed 4 bases, with 14 bases lying between them. The CDR3 region has the DNA TGTGCCAGCAGCTCCGATACTCAGGGAGGAAACACCATATATTTT. Amino acid sequence: CASSSDTQGGNTIYF.

This chain links TRBV6-5 with TRBJ1-6, with 7 bases that match TRBD1. The V gene end was trimmed by 2 bases and the J gene end by 7 bases; junction bases not matched to a gene: 5. Germline CDR1 is MNHEY and CDR2 is SVGAGI. The length of the CDR3 is 15 residues. CDR3 nucleotides: TGTGCCAGCAGTTACGATCGGACAGGAAATTCACCCCTCCACTTT. It encodes CASSYDRTGNSPLHF.

This sequence joins TRBV18 and TRBJ1-4, with D uncertain. This CDR3 is built from 13 residues. Germline values: CDR1 KGHSH, CDR2 LQKENI. The ends were cut back, 6 bases at V and 6 bases at J, with 11 bases in the middle. CDR3 sequence reads: CASSQRQDEKLFF. The CDR3 nucleotides are TGTGCCAGCTCGCAGAGACAAGATGAAAAACTGTTTTTT.

The V gene is TRBV5-1, the J gene TRBJ2-1; 10 bases match TRBD1. This CDR3 contains 14 residues. The germline gives CDR1 SGHRS, CDR2 YFSETQ. The V and J ends lost 5 bases and 7 bases, in that order; junction bases with no gene match: 6. The CDR3 region has the DNA TGCGCCAGCAGATCGGGGACAGGGGAAAATGAGCAGTTCTTC. It is translated as CASRSGTGENEQFF. The full variable domain, with the rest looked up from reference TRBV5-1 and TRBJ2-1, is KAGVTQTPRYLIKTRGQQVTLSCSPISGHRSVSWYQQTPGQGLQFLFEYFSETQRNKGNFPGRFSGRQFSNSRSEMNVSTLELGDSALYLCASRSGTGENEQFFGPGTRLTVL.

This clone was seen a single time. This chain joins TRBV5-6 and TRBJ1-1, with 10 bases aligning to TRBD1. V was pared by 4 bases and J by 4 bases, with 10 bases of the junction left unmatched. In germline, CDR1 is SGHDT, CDR2 YYEEEE. The CDR3 extends over 16 amino acids. The CDR3 region has the DNA TGTGCCAGCAGCCCTGAATCGAGGACAGGGGGCACTGAAGCTTTCTTT. It codes for CASSPESRTGGTEAFF.

The CDR3 nucleotides are TGTGCCAGCAGCTTGGGGGCTCTCCAAACCACCGGGGAGCTGTTTTTT. It encodes CASSLGALQTTGELFF. The genes are TRBV11-3 and TRBJ2-2, with D possibly being TRBD1 (6 bases). CDR1 SGHNT and CDR2 YENEEA come from the germline V gene. V shed 3 bases and J shed 4 bases, with 15 bases lying between them. The CDR3 is 16 amino acids. The full variable domain, rest sourced from reference TRBV11-3 and TRBJ2-2, is EAGVVQSPRYKIIEKKQPVAFWCNPISGHNTLYWYLQNLGQGPELLIRYENEEAVDDSQLPKDRFSAERLKGVDSTLKIQPAELGDSAVYLCASSLGALQTTGELFFGEGSRLTVL.

The rearrangement joins TRBV10-1 to TRBJ2-4; 7 nucleotides align to TRBD1. The CDR3 has 14 residues. Germline V gives CDR1 WNHNN, CDR2 SYGVQD (reference sequence). The junction had 9 bases not matched to a gene; V was cut back by 10 bases and J by 3 bases. The DNA for the CDR3 is TGCGCCATCGTACAGGGGATCGGCAAAAACATTCAGTACTTC. Translated, it gives CAIVQGIGKNIQYF.